The entry that follows covers one T cell receptor beta chain sequence. The data derive from a study of technical replicates of blood from several donors. The length of the CDR3 is 13 residues. Germline assignment: CDR1 LNHDA and CDR2 SQIVND (reference sequence). V gave up 5 bases and J gave up 5 bases, with 12 bases separating them. Measured with immunoSEQ multiplex PCR; TCRdb has only the in-frame clones, and not every one. Of about 80,000 clones listed, 94% are singletons. The sequencing sample was made of T cells isolated from PBMCs. The chain couples TRBV19 to TRBJ1-1; possible D gene TRBD1, 6 bases. This TCR was sampled from a human donor in good health. The DNA for the CDR3 is TGTGCCAGTAGTCTGGGGGCGCTGACTGAAGCTTTCTTT. Translated: CASSLGALTEAFF.